One sample yielded the 3 T cell receptor beta chains listed below, sequenced in a study of shared clonotypes between healthy human individuals. Data came from immunoSEQ multiplex PCR; TCRdb stores just in-frame clones and leaves some out. Altogether approximately 2.5 million clones are present, just over 90% being singletons, with the ten largest covering roughly 0.14%. The sample was naive CD4+ T cells sorted from blood. Documented subset: CD45RA+ positively selected. These receptors were taken from a man between 18 and 35 years old in good health.

V usage is TRBV6-6 and J usage is TRBJ1-1; D possibly corresponds to TRBD1 (6 bases). V was cut by 2 bases and J by 11 bases, with 9 bases left in between. This CDR3 is built from 11 residues. CDR1 is MNHNY and CDR2 is SVGAGI in the germline V gene (reference sequence). The CDR3 reads CASSYQGTAFF. CDR3 sequence (DNA): TGTGCCAGCAGTTACCAGGGGACGGCTTTCTTT.

In the case of this clone: This CDR3 is also generated by other DNA sequences in the sample. This chain joins TRBV7-2 and TRBJ1-2; D uncertain. This CDR3 comprises 11 residues. Germline lookup yields CDR1 SGHTA and CDR2 FQGNSA. V dropped 4 bases and J dropped 4 bases, with 4 bases sitting between them. CDR3 nucleotide sequence: TGTGCCAGCAGCTCCAGCTATGGCTACACCTTC. Protein sequence: CASSSSYGYTF. Filled out from reference TRBV7-2 and TRBJ1-2, the complete variable domain reads GAGVSQSPSNKVTEKGKDVELRCDPISGHTALYWYRQSLGQGLEFLIYFQGNSAPDKSGLPSDRFSAERTGGSVSTLTIQRTQQEDSAVYLCASSSSYGYTFGSGTRLTVV.

The rearrangement joins TRBV30 to TRBJ2-2; TRBD1 matches at 7 bases. The CDR3 loop spans 16 amino acids. Looked up from germline, CDR1 is GTSNPN and CDR2 is SVGIG (reference sequence). The junction had 12 bases not matched to a gene; V was cut back by 5 bases and J by 3 bases. The CDR3 DNA is TGTGCCTGGGTCTTGGGTGGGACAGCTTACACCGGGGAGCTGTTTTTT. Amino acids: CAWVLGGTAYTGELFF.